This TCR beta chain was observed in a study of spatial heterogeneity in lung cancer. Study findings and constraints: Tumor TCRs that were ubiquitous and expanded showed up in blood more at resection than follow-up.

In this sample, this clonotype is medium-sized. The antigen is undetermined. Stated time point: sample taken at primary tumor resection. Whole RNA came from tumor, nontumor lung or frozen PBMC and was sequenced without being sorted. The donors comprised around 72 untreated early-stage non-small cell lung cancer patients. The CDR3 totals 14 residues. V shed 7 bases and J shed 2 bases, with 15 bases lying between them. CDR1 is SNHLY, CDR2 FYNNEI, per germline. MiXCR was run by TCRdb on the 5' RACE reads, yielding one entry per CDR3 protein. This table holds 5,100 or so distinct CDR3 sequences, approximately 24% found once.

This sequence joins TRBV2 and TRBJ2-7; weak D call: TRBD1 (6 bases). The sequence was obtained from a male donor with early-stage non-small cell lung cancer. The sequencing used PBMCs, collected at surgery. This chain's CDR3 is CASKKAWGPYEQYF. CDR3 nucleotide sequence: TGTGCCAGCAAGAAAGCCTGGGGGCCCTACGAGCAGTACTTC.